Presented here are 12 T cell receptor beta chains from one specimen sequenced in a study of kidney transplant recipient with SARS-CoV-2 infection (dated by TCRdb to about 2021). The time point label here, explained by the study, means: pre-pandemic baseline sample and day 111 after first positive SARS-CoV-2 test. Sequencing relied on an Illumina MiSeq. TCRdb passed the public sequencing reads through fastp at Q25 and MiXCR, retaining productive beta sequences. Rows with one shared CDR3 protein collapse into an entry with the most common genes and DNA. Here the sample has fewer than 250,000 distinct CDR3 sequences; around 28% occur a single time. The top ten clonotypes cover about 7% of the sample. This specimen was a blood sample, taken at baseline and between days 110 and 120 from a kidney transplant recipient. The receptors come from a young adult male patient who had COVID-19 and was a kidney transplant recipient. Some T cells seen after a transplant may have their origin in the graft donor.

In regard to this clonotype: Given a much more abundant clone one base away, this may be a read error. This chain joins TRBV12-3 or TRBV12-4 and TRBJ1-2; D ambiguous. Trimming left V 11 bases short and J 4 bases short, with 29 bases between. This CDR3 is 17 amino acids long. In DNA, the CDR3 is TGTGCCGGCGGTTCCCAAACCACAGCAGGAAAGACCTATGGCTACACCTTC. This codes for CAGGSQTTAGKTYGYTF.

This clonotype was counted at least ten times. This chain connects TRBV6-2 or TRBV6-3 to TRBJ1-2; the D gene is possibly TRBD1 (5 bases). The CDR3 is 17 amino acids. V lost 5 bases and J lost 4, with 23 bases in between. CDR1 and CDR2 from the germline V gene are MNHEY and SVGEGT. The CDR3 protein is CASSRQTCIGKTYGYTF. The CDR3 region has the DNA TGTGCCAGCAGTAGACAGACCTGCATCGGAAAGACCTATGGCTACACCTTC.

A note on this clonotype: A much larger clone is a single base away; this may be a read error. The chain uses TRBV28 and TRBJ2-7, with 8 bases lining up with TRBD1. The CDR3 is 16 residues long. The germline gives CDR1 MDHEN, CDR2 SYDVKM. The DNA of the CDR3 is TGTGCCAGCAGCTTCGACCCGGACAGGGAGGACTACGAGCAGTGCTTC. This encodes CASSFDPDREDYEQCF.

This clonotype was seen ten or more times. The V gene is TRBV20-1, the J gene TRBJ1-5, with 7 nucleotides matching TRBD1. Germline values: CDR1 DFQATT, CDR2 SNEGSKA (reference sequence). V lost 6 bases to trimming and J lost 1 base; unmatched junction nucleotides: 9. CDR3 length equals 15 residues. The CDR3 DNA sequence: TGCAGTGCGGTACAGGGGAGCCTAAGCAATCAGCCCCAGCATTTT. Translating gives CSAVQGSLSNQPQHF.

The chain links TRBV16 to TRBJ1-2; D is uncertain. Trimming took 5 bases from V and 7 from J, leaving 26 bases between them. Germline V gene lookup returns CDR1 KGHSY and CDR2 FQNENV. The CDR3 is made up of 17 amino acids. The CDR3 loop is CASSTVLVVRKTCGYTF. CDR3 bases: TGTGCCAGCAGCACAGTATTGGTCGTTAGAAAGACCTGTGGCTACACCTTC.

This chain links TRBV6-5 with TRBJ2-3, with D perhaps matching TRBD1 (5 bases). There are 15 residues in the CDR3. Germline lookup yields CDR1 MNHEY and CDR2 SVGAGI. Trimming stripped 5 bases from V and 3 bases from J, with 15 bases between. The CDR3 sequence is CASSDIPGLTDTQYF. For the CDR3, the DNA is TGTGCCAGCAGTGATATTCCAGGGTTGACAGATACGCAGTATTTT.

A word on this clonotype: A much larger clone lies one base from this, so it may be a read error. CDR3 loop: CASSPWLASNQPRHF. The CDR3 DNA reads TGTGCCAGTAGTCCATGGTTAGCTAGCAATCAGCCCCGGCATTTT. The chain combines TRBV19 with TRBJ1-5; D is uncertain. This CDR3 contains 15 residues. Germline V gene data show CDR1 as LNHDA and CDR2 as SQIVND (reference sequence).

On this clonotype itself: One base away lies a much larger clone, so this may be a sequencing read error. The rearrangement joins TRBV28 to TRBJ1-2; possible D gene TRBD1, 5 bases. CDR3 length equals 15 residues. Germline V gene data show CDR1 as MDHEN and CDR2 as SYDVKM. The CDR3 bases are TGTGCCAGCAGTTTACCCCTGACAGATTCCTATGGCCACACCTTC. This sequence encodes CASSLPLTDSYGHTF.

This clonotype appeared a few times. This could be a read error, since a much larger clone is one nucleotide away. The chain carries TRBV3-1 and TRBJ1-1; a possible D gene is TRBD1 (6 bases). The V and J ends lost 8 bases and 1 base respectively, with 14 bases between them. CDR3 length equals 14 residues. Germline-derived CDR1 and CDR2 are LGHDT and YNNKEL (reference sequence). CDR3 sequence reads: CASGYNRENTEAFF. CDR3 nucleotide sequence: TGTGCCAGCGGCTATAACAGGGAGAACACTGAAGCTTTCTTT.

In its sample, this clonotype was seen many times. The V call is TRBV3-1, the J call TRBJ1-1, with D uncertain. This CDR3 is 17 amino acids long. The V gene's germline CDR1 is LGHDT and CDR2 YNNKEL (reference sequence). Trimming shortened V by 5 bases and J by 4 bases, and 23 bases separated the two germline ends. CDR3 DNA sequence: TGTGCCAGCAGCTGTTGTGATCCCATTTCAATTCGCACTGAAGCTTTCTTT. Its translation is CASSCCDPISIRTEAFF.

V and J are TRBV27 and TRBJ2-7; D might be TRBD1 (5 bases). This CDR3 region has 14 residues. V lost 2 bases and J 7 bases, leaving 15 bases between the germline ends. Germline CDR1 and CDR2: MNHEY and SMNVEV (reference sequence). CDR3 sequence (DNA): TGTGCCAGCAGTTTAGGCAGGGTAGGCGGAGAGCAGTACTTC. As protein: CASSLGRVGGEQYF.

In this sample, this clonotype turned up many times. This sequence joins TRBV12-3 or TRBV12-4 and TRBJ1-2; perhaps TRBD1 as D (5 bases). V lost 6 bases and J lost 4, with 15 bases in between. The CDR3 runs 14 residues. As DNA, the CDR3 is TGTGCCAGCAGACCTAACCGACAGACCTATGGCTACACCTTC. It specifies CASRPNRQTYGYTF.